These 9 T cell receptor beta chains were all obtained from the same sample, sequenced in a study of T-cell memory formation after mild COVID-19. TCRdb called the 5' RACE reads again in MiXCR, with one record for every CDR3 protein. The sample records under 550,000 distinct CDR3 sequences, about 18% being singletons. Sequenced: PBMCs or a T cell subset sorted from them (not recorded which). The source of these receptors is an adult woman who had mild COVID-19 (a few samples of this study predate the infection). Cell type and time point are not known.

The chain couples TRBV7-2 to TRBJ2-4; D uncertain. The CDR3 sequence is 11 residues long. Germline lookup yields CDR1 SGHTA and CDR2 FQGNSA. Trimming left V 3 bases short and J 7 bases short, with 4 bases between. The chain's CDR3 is CASSFGNIQYF. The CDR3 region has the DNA TGTGCCAGCAGCTTCGGGAACATTCAGTACTTC.

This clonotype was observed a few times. As DNA, the CDR3 is TGCAGTGCTAGGGATTCGGGACAGGGTTTCGCAGATACGCAGTATTTT. Encoded protein: CSARDSGQGFADTQYF. This chain connects TRBV20-1 to TRBJ2-3; TRBD1 agrees at 9 bases. After removal of 3 bases from V and 4 bases from J, the junction contained 11 bases not matched to a gene. CDR3 length: 16 residues. Germline V gene lookup returns CDR1 DFQATT and CDR2 SNEGSKA (reference sequence).

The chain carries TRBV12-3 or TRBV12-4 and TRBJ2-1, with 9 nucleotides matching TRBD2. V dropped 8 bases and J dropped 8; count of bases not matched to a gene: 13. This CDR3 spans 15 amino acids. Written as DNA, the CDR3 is TGTGCCAGCTCTTGGCGCGGGACTAGCAAAGATGAGCAGTTCTTC. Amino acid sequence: CASSWRGTSKDEQFF.

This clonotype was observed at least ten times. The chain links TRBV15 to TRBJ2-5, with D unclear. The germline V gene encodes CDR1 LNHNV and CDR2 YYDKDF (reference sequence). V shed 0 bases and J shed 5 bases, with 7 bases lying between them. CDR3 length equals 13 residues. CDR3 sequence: CATSRDLEETQYF. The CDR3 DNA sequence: TGTGCCACCAGCAGAGATTTGGAGGAGACCCAGTACTTC.

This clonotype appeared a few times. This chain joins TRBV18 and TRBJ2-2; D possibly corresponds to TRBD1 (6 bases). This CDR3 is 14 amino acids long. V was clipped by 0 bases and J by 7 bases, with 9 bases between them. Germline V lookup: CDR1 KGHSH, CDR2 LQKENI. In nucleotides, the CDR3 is TGTGCCAGCTCACCACCGGGGGCTGACGGGGAGCTGTTTTTT. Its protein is CASSPPGADGELFF. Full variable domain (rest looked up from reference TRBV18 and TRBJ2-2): NAGVMQNPRHLVRRRGQEARLRCSPMKGHSHVYWYRQLPEEGLKFMVYLQKENIIDESGMPKERFSAEFPKEGPSILRIQQVVRGDSAAYFCASSPPGADGELFFGEGSRLTVL.

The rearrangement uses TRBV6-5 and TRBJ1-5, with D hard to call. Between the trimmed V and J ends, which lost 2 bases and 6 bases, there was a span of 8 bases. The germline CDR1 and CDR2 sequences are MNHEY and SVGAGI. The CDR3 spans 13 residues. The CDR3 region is CASSYGASQPQHF. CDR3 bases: TGTGCCAGCAGTTACGGTGCAAGTCAGCCCCAGCATTTT.

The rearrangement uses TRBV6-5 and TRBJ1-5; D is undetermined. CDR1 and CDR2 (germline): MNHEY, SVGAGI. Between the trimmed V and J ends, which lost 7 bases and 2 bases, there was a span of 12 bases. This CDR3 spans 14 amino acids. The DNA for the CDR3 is TGTGCCAGCAATGCGCTCGGGGGCAATCAGCCCCAGCATTTT. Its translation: CASNALGGNQPQHF.

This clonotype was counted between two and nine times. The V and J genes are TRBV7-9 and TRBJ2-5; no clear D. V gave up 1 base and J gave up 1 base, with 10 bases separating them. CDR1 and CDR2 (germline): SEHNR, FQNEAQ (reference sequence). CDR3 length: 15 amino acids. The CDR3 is CASSLGQAAQETQYF. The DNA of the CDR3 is TGTGCCAGCAGCTTAGGTCAGGCAGCCCAAGAGACCCAGTACTTC.

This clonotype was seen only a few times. The DNA of the CDR3 is TGTGCCAGCACCCTGACAGGGGGAATCTACGAGCAGTACTTC. This codes for CASTLTGGIYEQYF. The V gene is TRBV12-3 or TRBV12-4, the J gene TRBJ2-7; 9 bases are a match to TRBD1. The CDR3 spans 14 residues. The V segment lost 7 bases and the J segment 3 bases; nucleotides outside the gene matches: 7.